Following are 18 T cell receptor beta chains from one sample sequenced in a study of cytomegalovirus exposure and HLA in healthy donors. The PCR was carried out with 60 Vbeta primers and 13 Jbeta primers. The table came from immunoSEQ multiplex PCR; TCRdb's copy has only in-frame clones and leaves some out. The profile shows roughly 97,000 clones, about four fifths of them singletons. The sequenced material came from PBMCs. The receptors were sampled from a man aged 35 to 55 in good health and CMV-seropositive.

The chain joins TRBV2 to TRBJ1-2; perhaps TRBD1 as D (6 bases). CDR3 length: 16 residues. Trimming left V 5 bases short and J 0 bases short, with 16 bases between. Looked up from germline, CDR1 is SNHLY and CDR2 is FYNNEI. The CDR3 loop reads CASSPSRGIANYGYTF. CDR3 in DNA: TGTGCCAGCAGTCCCTCCAGGGGAATAGCTAACTATGGCTACACCTTC.

V usage is TRBV28 and J usage is TRBJ2-7, with 11 bases aligning to TRBD1. The length of the CDR3 is 15 residues. The germline V gene encodes CDR1 MDHEN and CDR2 SYDVKM. V lost 6 bases to trimming and J lost 6 bases; unmatched junction nucleotides: 10. The CDR3 DNA sequence: TGTGCCAGCAGCCCACTCCGGGACAGGGGGGTCGAGCAGTACTTC. It encodes CASSPLRDRGVEQYF. The entire variable domain, with the rest obtained from reference TRBV28 and TRBJ2-7, is as follows: DVKVTQSSRYLVKRTGEKVFLECVQDMDHENMFWYRQDPGLGLRLIYFSYDVKMKEKGDIPEGYSVSREKKERFSLILESASTNQTSMYLCASSPLRDRGVEQYFGPGTRLTVT.

The chain links TRBV2 to TRBJ1-2, with 7 bases that match TRBD1. The CDR3 length is 15 residues. The germline V gene encodes CDR1 SNHLY and CDR2 FYNNEI. The trim removed 2 bases at V and 4 bases at J, leaving 7 bases unmatched. The CDR3: CASSENRGIGYGYTF. CDR3 DNA: TGTGCCAGCAGTGAAAACAGGGGTATTGGCTATGGCTACACCTTC.

The gene calls are TRBV10-3 and TRBJ2-7; 10 nucleotides match TRBD1. The germline gives CDR1 ENHRY, CDR2 SYGVKD. With 8 bases clipped from V and 6 bases from J, the junction kept 7 bases outside the gene matches. CDR3 length: 13 amino acids. The DNA for the CDR3 is TGTGCCATCTCCCGGGACAGGGGAGGCGAGCAGTACTTC. Residues: CAISRDRGGEQYF.

CDR3 sequence: CASSLESSNTGELFF. The CDR3 DNA reads as TGCGCCAGCAGCTTGGAAAGCTCGAACACCGGGGAGCTGTTTTTT. This chain links TRBV5-1 with TRBJ2-2, with D uncertain. CDR3 length: 15 amino acids. CDR1 and CDR2 from the germline V gene are SGHRS and YFSETQ. V lost 0 bases and J 0 bases, leaving 6 bases between the germline ends.

The chain joins TRBV6-1 to TRBJ2-7, with a weak D call TRBD2 (6 bases). The CDR3 totals 15 residues. Trimming shortened V by 4 bases and J by 0 bases, and 13 bases separated the two germline ends. CDR1 MNHNS and CDR2 SASEGT come from the germline V gene. The CDR3: CASSVPEGSSYEQYF. Written as DNA, the CDR3 is TGTGCCAGCAGTGTCCCGGAGGGGAGCTCCTACGAGCAGTACTTC.

V is TRBV27 and J is TRBJ1-6; tentatively, D is TRBD1 (5 bases). There are 13 residues in the CDR3. V lost 4 bases, J lost 6 bases, and 7 bases lay in between. The V gene's germline CDR1 is MNHEY and CDR2 SMNVEV (reference sequence). CDR3 in DNA: TGTGCCAGCAGTTGGAGGGGTAATTCACCCCTCCACTTT. Its translation is CASSWRGNSPLHF.

The chain carries TRBV18 and TRBJ2-2; D unclear. V lost 2 bases, J lost 7 bases, and 11 bases lay in between. This CDR3 has 14 amino acids. The germline V gene has CDR1 KGHSH and CDR2 LQKENI. The CDR3: CASSPSASSGELFF. CDR3 coding DNA: TGTGCCAGCTCACCATCGGCCTCTAGCGGGGAGCTGTTTTTT.

The chain uses TRBV7-9 and TRBJ1-1; 9 bases line up with TRBD1. Trimming took 1 base from V and 8 from J; bases not matched to a gene: 2. Germline CDR1 is SEHNR and CDR2 is FQNEAQ (reference sequence). This CDR3 region has 13 residues. CDR3 bases: TGTGCCAGCAGCTTAGGAGGACAGGGGGAAGCTTTCTTT. Protein product: CASSLGGQGEAFF.

V gene TRBV11-2 combines with J gene TRBJ2-1, with 7 bases that match TRBD1. Germline trimming cut 1 base from V and 9 bases from J; bases unmatched to any gene: 9. The CDR3 spans 15 residues. Germline CDR1 reads SGHAT; CDR2 reads FQNNGV. This CDR3 reads CASSLGGTALGEQFF. DNA of the CDR3: TGTGCCAGCAGCTTAGGAGGGACAGCCCTTGGTGAGCAGTTCTTC. Using reference TRBV11-2 and TRBJ2-1 for the parts outside the CDR3, the full variable domain is EAGVAQSPRYKIIEKRQSVAFWCNPISGHATLYWYQQILGQGPKLLIQFQNNGVVDDSQLPKDRFSAERLKGVDSTLKIQPAKLEDSAVYLCASSLGGTALGEQFFGPGTRLTVL.

Only a few counts were recorded for this clone. This chain connects TRBV7-9 to TRBJ2-7; D might be TRBD2 (7 bases). From germline, CDR1 is SEHNR and CDR2 FQNEAQ (reference sequence). The CDR3 runs 17 residues. V was cut by 7 bases and J by 6 bases, with 28 bases left in between. The CDR3 sequence: CASTGGRGDKGSLEQYF. The DNA of the CDR3 is TGTGCCAGCACCGGGGGTCGGGGGGACAAGGGAAGCCTCGAGCAGTACTTC. Drawing the rest from reference TRBV7-9 and TRBJ2-7, the complete variable domain is DTGVSQNPRHKITKRGQNVTFRCDPISEHNRLYWYRQTLGQGPEFLTYFQNEAQLEKSRLLSDRFSAERPKGSFSTLEIQRTEQGDSAMYLCASTGGRGDKGSLEQYFGPGTRLTVT.

The J gene is TRBJ2-7, the V gene TRBV6-6, with a weak D call TRBD1 (6 bases). Germline assignment: CDR1 MNHNY and CDR2 SVGAGI (reference sequence). V was clipped by 6 bases and J by 2 bases, with 20 bases between them. The CDR3 has 16 amino acids. For the CDR3, the DNA is TGTGCCAGCAGCACCGTGGGCAGGGGTCAAACCTACGAGCAGTACTTC. As protein: CASSTVGRGQTYEQYF.

This clone was recorded once. The chain couples TRBV6-5 to TRBJ2-7, with D maybe TRBD2 (5 bases). Trimming removed 7 bases from V and 1 base from J, with 17 bases in between. CDR3 length: 15 amino acids. The germline V gene has CDR1 MNHEY and CDR2 SVGAGI. The CDR3 spells CASTRTLGRSYEQYF. The CDR3 coding sequence is TGTGCCAGCACCCGGACTTTAGGCCGTTCCTACGAGCAGTACTTC.

This chain joins TRBV6-5 and TRBJ1-1; D not certain. Trimming took 0 bases from V and 2 from J, leaving 13 bases between them. Germline lookup yields CDR1 MNHEY and CDR2 SVGAGI. The CDR3 length is 16 residues. CDR3 DNA sequence: TGTGCCAGCAGTTACTCTGAGGAATATCGAAACACTGAAGCTTTCTTT. Encoded protein: CASSYSEEYRNTEAFF.

The J gene is TRBJ2-1, the V gene TRBV7-2; D uncertain. The CDR3 length is 15 residues. Per the germline V gene, CDR1 is SGHTA and CDR2 is FQGNSA. Trimming stripped 1 base from V and 0 bases from J, with 7 bases between. CDR3 amino acids: CASSLGLSSYNEQFF. CDR3 sequence (DNA): TGTGCCAGCAGCTTAGGTCTGAGCTCCTACAATGAGCAGTTCTTC.

The rearrangement uses TRBV9 and TRBJ1-1; D perhaps matches TRBD1 (6 bases). This CDR3 region has 14 residues. The germline V and J ends were trimmed by 2 bases and 1 base, with 9 bases remaining between them. Germline assignment: CDR1 SGDLS and CDR2 YYNGEE. The CDR3 region has the DNA TGTGCCAGCAGCGTGGGACATAGGAACACTGAAGCTTTCTTT. Translated, it gives CASSVGHRNTEAFF.

The chain links TRBV18 to TRBJ1-1, with D unresolved. Per the germline V gene, CDR1 is KGHSH and CDR2 is LQKENI. CDR3 length: 15 residues. V was pared by 0 bases and J by 0 bases, with 8 bases between. The CDR3 DNA reads as TGTGCCAGCTCACCACCGGGCAGCATGAACACTGAAGCTTTCTTT. Amino acids: CASSPPGSMNTEAFF.

The CDR3 sequence is CASSGGTANEKLFF. CDR3 nucleotide sequence: TGTGCCAGCAGCGGCGGGACAGCTAATGAAAAACTGTTTTTT. The chain couples TRBV7-9 to TRBJ1-4, with TRBD1 matching over 7 bases. The germline V gene has CDR1 SEHNR and CDR2 FQNEAQ (reference sequence). V dropped 5 bases and J dropped 3; count of bases not matched to a gene: 3. The CDR3 covers 14 residues.